Listed below are T cell receptor beta chains from one sample, sequenced in a study of T cell changes during pregnancy in multiple sclerosis. Data came from immunoSEQ multiplex PCR; TCRdb stores just in-frame clones and leaves some out. The table has 54,000 or so clones, about 94% seen once. Sequenced material: CD4+ T cells from peripheral blood mononuclear cells, taken before pregnancy. These receptors were collected from a female donor with multiple sclerosis, enrolled in a pregnancy study. Both conserved end residues are part of each CDR3. D genes are given only for firm matches. Some rows have no size entry. The others give once, few or many, or a class for an expanded clone.

j_call d_call v_call clone_size cdr3_nt cdr3_aa
TRBJ2-3 . TRBV6-6 once TGTGCCAGCAGCCACGGTGGGGGGAGAATAGATACGCAGTATTTT CASSHGGGRIDTQYF
TRBJ1-4 TRBD1 TRBV9 . TGTGCCAGCAGCGTAGCTGGGACAGGAAATGAAAAACTGTTTTTT CASSVAGTGNEKLFF
TRBJ2-2 . TRBV4-3 . TGCGCCAGCAGCCAAGAAGGACGGGATCCGACCGGGGAGCTGTTTTTT CASSQEGRDPTGELFF
TRBJ2-1 . TRBV2 . TGTGCCAGCAGTGTATCGGGGAATGAGCAGTTCTTC CASSVSGNEQFF
TRBJ2-5 . TRBV18 once TGTGCCAGCTCCTACCAGCCCAGGGAAGGAGAGACCCAGTACTTC CASSYQPREGETQYF
TRBJ2-2 TRBD1 TRBV14 . TGTGCCAGCAGCAGCACAGGGGGCTGGAACACCGGGGAGCTGTTTTTT CASSSTGGWNTGELFF
TRBJ1-1 . TRBV13 . TGTGCCAGCGGAACCGGGATGAACACTGAAGCTTTCTTT CASGTGMNTEAFF
TRBJ2-2 . TRBV7-3 . TGTGCCAGCAGCTTAATAGCACAGGGGAACACCGGGGAGCTGTTTTTT CASSLIAQGNTGELFF
TRBJ2-5 . TRBV7-2 once TGTGCCAGCAGCTCCCCGGGGGTGAGAGAGACCCAGTACTTC CASSSPGVRETQYF
TRBJ2-7 . TRBV4-1 . TGCGCCAGCAGCCCCCTTCTCCGGGTCAACGAGCAGTACTTC CASSPLLRVNEQYF
TRBJ2-7 . TRBV23-1 . TGCGCCAGCAGTCAACGCCTGGTGGCGGGAACTTCTAACGAGCAGTACTTC CASSQRLVAGTSNEQYF
TRBJ1-1 TRBD1 TRBV28 once TGTGCCACCGACAGGGTCACTGAAGCTTTCTTT CATDRVTEAFF
TRBJ2-5 . TRBV5-1 . TGCGCCAGCAGCTTAGGAGGCCAAGAGACCCAGTACTTC CASSLGGQETQYF
TRBJ2-2 TRBD2 TRBV11-3 . TGTGCCAGCAGCCTTAGACTAGCGGGCACCGGGGAGCTGTTTTTT CASSLRLAGTGELFF
TRBJ2-7 TRBD2 TRBV4-2 . TGTGCCAGCAGCCTTCAGACTAGCGGGAGCGGGGAGCAGTACTTC CASSLQTSGSGEQYF
TRBJ2-3 TRBD1 TRBV28 once TGTGCCAGCAGGTCACCCATGGGACAGGGGGATACCCCGAGATCGAATACGCAGTATTTT CASRSPMGQGDTPRSNTQYF
TRBJ1-4 TRBD1 TRBV5-6 . TGTGCCAGCAGCTTGGTTCTGGGACAGGGAGACGAAAAACTGTTTTTT CASSLVLGQGDEKLFF
TRBJ2-7 TRBD2 TRBV5-4 . TGTGCCAGCAGCTTCCCCGGTGGACTAGCGGCCGAGCAGTACTTC CASSFPGGLAAEQYF